This entry lists 28 T cell receptor beta chains sequenced from one sample in a study of shared clonotypes between healthy human individuals. CD45RO-negative cells were positively selected for CCR7, leaving out terminally differentiated effector memory CD45RA+ cells. Some clones are missing from TCRdb's copy, which holds only in-frame ones; the method was immunoSEQ multiplex PCR. The sample holds hundreds of thousands of clones, around 92% seen once. The sequenced material came from naive CD8+ T cells sorted from blood. All receptors come from a young man in good health.

The chain employs TRBV6-5 and TRBJ1-2; 10 positions agree with TRBD1. This CDR3 region has 15 residues. V shed 5 bases and J 7 bases; nucleotides not matched to a gene: 10. CDR1 is MNHEY, CDR2 SVGAGI, per germline. The CDR3: CASSPQGQGTAGYTF. For the CDR3, the DNA is TGTGCCAGCAGTCCTCAGGGACAGGGGACAGCTGGCTACACCTTC.

This chain uses TRBV28 with TRBJ2-5, with D possibly matching TRBD1 (5 bases). The CDR3 length is 13 residues. The V end was cut by 5 bases, the J end by 5 bases, with 12 bases between. Germline CDR1 is MDHEN and CDR2 is SYDVKM. CDR3 coding DNA: TGTGCCAGCAGTCTTGGGGCGACGGAGACCCAGTACTTC. Translated, it gives CASSLGATETQYF.

This sequence joins TRBV6-5 and TRBJ2-5; tentatively, D is TRBD2 (5 bases). CDR3 length: 12 amino acids. V was shortened by 7 bases and J by 2 bases, with 8 bases between the two germline ends. Germline V gives CDR1 MNHEY, CDR2 SVGAGI. DNA for the CDR3: TGTGCCAGCACTGGACTTCAAGAGACCCAGTACTTC. It yields the protein CASTGLQETQYF.

The CDR3 bases are TGTGCCAGTTCTCCGGGGCCCACCTACGAGCAGTACTTC. Protein sequence: CASSPGPTYEQYF. The chain recombines TRBV7-9 with TRBJ2-7; TRBD1 or TRBD2 may be the D gene (5 bases each). Germline CDR1 and CDR2: SEHNR and FQNEAQ (reference sequence). Trimming cost V 9 bases and J 2 bases, with 14 bases left between them. CDR3 length equals 13 residues.

The CDR3 sequence is CASSVDREQFF. As DNA, the CDR3 is TGTGCCAGCAGCGTAGACCGTGAGCAGTTCTTC. The V call is TRBV9, the J call TRBJ2-1; D remains ambiguous. The germline V and J ends were trimmed by 0 bases and 9 bases, with 4 bases remaining between them. Germline CDR1 and CDR2: SGDLS and YYNGEE. The CDR3 sequence is 11 residues long.

The chain employs TRBV5-5 and TRBJ1-2, with 10 bases matching TRBD1. From germline, CDR1 is SGHKS and CDR2 YYEKEE (reference sequence). V gave up 0 bases and J gave up 4 bases; unmatched junction bases: 0. The CDR3 totals 14 residues. The CDR3 sequence: CASSLGQGAYGYTF. CDR3 nucleotides: TGTGCCAGCAGCTTGGGACAGGGGGCCTATGGCTACACCTTC.

This clone was counted between two and nine times. This same CDR3 is encoded by further DNA sequences in the sample. This chain uses TRBV7-9 with TRBJ2-7, with unresolved D. V was shortened by 0 bases and J by 3 bases, with 3 bases between the two germline ends. Germline CDR1 SEHNR, CDR2 FQNEAQ (reference sequence). The CDR3 runs to 12 residues. CDR3 region: CASSLANYEQYF. In nucleotides, the CDR3 is TGTGCCAGCAGCTTAGCGAACTACGAGCAGTACTTC.

This clone was found once. V gene TRBV29-1 combines with J gene TRBJ1-1, with unresolved D. Germline V gene lookup returns CDR1 SQVTM and CDR2 ANQGSEA. The germline V and J ends were trimmed by 2 bases and 4 bases, with 8 bases remaining between them. The CDR3 loop spans 12 amino acids. The chain's CDR3 is CSVESGSTEAFF. Written as DNA, the CDR3 is TGCAGCGTTGAATCTGGGTCCACTGAAGCTTTCTTT.

This rearrangement joins TRBV7-9 to TRBJ1-1; unclear D gene. This CDR3 contains 14 residues. Germline values: CDR1 SEHNR, CDR2 FQNEAQ (reference sequence). The ends were cut back, 5 bases at V and 5 bases at J, with 15 bases in the middle. CDR3 sequence reads: CASSIIGRGTEAFF. Here the CDR3 DNA reads TGTGCCAGCAGCATAATTGGCAGAGGAACTGAAGCTTTCTTT.

This chain connects TRBV7-8 to TRBJ2-7, with 7 nucleotides matching TRBD2. CDR1 SGHVS and CDR2 FQNEAQ come from the germline V gene. Trimming removed 4 bases from V and 4 bases from J; junction bases left unmatched: 7. CDR3 length: 14 amino acids. The CDR3 loop is CASSWGGSGYEQYF. In nucleotides, the CDR3 is TGTGCCAGCAGCTGGGGCGGGAGTGGATACGAGCAGTACTTC. The variable domain in full, completed from reference TRBV7-8 and TRBJ2-7, reads GAGVSQSPRYKVAKRGQDVALRCDPISGHVSLFWYQQALGQGPEFLTYFQNEAQLDKSGLPSDRFFAERPEGSVSTLKIQRTQQEDSAVYLCASSWGGSGYEQYFGPGTRLTVT.

This chain connects TRBV4-1 to TRBJ2-1; 13 bases map to TRBD2. Germline CDR1 is MGHRA and CDR2 is YSYEKL. V shed 0 bases, J shed 1 base, and the junction held 6 bases outside the gene matches. The CDR3 totals 19 residues. CDR3: CASSQEPLAGGFSYNEQFF. The CDR3 DNA reads TGCGCCAGCAGCCAAGAGCCACTAGCGGGAGGGTTTTCCTACAATGAGCAGTTCTTC.

The chain is built from TRBV2 and TRBJ2-7; a weak D match, TRBD1 (7 bases). Trimming removed 1 base from V and 2 bases from J, with 9 bases in between. CDR3 size: 14 residues. Germline assignment: CDR1 SNHLY and CDR2 FYNNEI. CDR3 nucleotide sequence: TGTGCCAGCAGTGAAGGCAGGGGGGCCTACGAGCAGTACTTC. It yields the protein CASSEGRGAYEQYF. Full variable domain (missing parts from reference TRBV2 and TRBJ2-7): EPEVTQTPSHQVTQMGQEVILRCVPISNHLYFYWYRQILGQKVEFLVSFYNNEISEKSEIFDDQFSVERPDGSNFTLKIRSTKLEDSAMYFCASSEGRGAYEQYFGPGTRLTVT.

The chain carries TRBV29-1 and TRBJ2-3; a weak D match, TRBD2 (6 bases). Deletions cut 2 bases from V and 5 bases from J, with 11 bases between. The CDR3 extends over 13 amino acids. CDR1 SQVTM and CDR2 ANQGSEA come from the germline V gene. The CDR3 here is CSVESREGDTQYF. DNA of the CDR3: TGCAGCGTTGAATCGCGGGAAGGAGATACGCAGTATTTT.

The J gene is TRBJ2-1, the V gene TRBV7-8; maybe TRBD1 (5 bases). Deletions cut 5 bases from V and 7 bases from J, with 21 bases between. The CDR3 runs 16 residues. CDR1 and CDR2 from the germline V gene are SGHVS and FQNEAQ. Here the CDR3 reads CASSAQDRPLKNEQFF. Here the CDR3 DNA reads TGTGCCAGCAGCGCACAGGACCGACCGCTTAAAAATGAGCAGTTCTTC.

The chain couples TRBV29-1 to TRBJ1-3; 8 nucleotides align to TRBD1. The CDR3 spans 13 residues. Germline CDR1 and CDR2: SQVTM and ANQGSEA. J was trimmed by 4 bases and V by 6 bases; bases with no gene match: 5. In DNA form, the CDR3 reads TGCAGCGTCGCGGACAGGGTCGGAAACACCATATATTTT. Residues: CSVADRVGNTIYF.

This chain's CDR3 is CASSEPPREQYF. The CDR3 nucleotides read TGCGCCAGCAGTGAGCCTCCCCGCGAGCAGTACTTC. The V call is TRBV10-1, the J call TRBJ2-7; D ambiguous. Trimming removed 2 bases from V and 6 bases from J, with 8 bases in between. The V gene's germline CDR1 is WNHNN and CDR2 SYGVQD (reference sequence). This CDR3 is built from 12 residues.

The J gene is TRBJ1-1, the V gene TRBV6-1; maybe TRBD1 (5 bases). This CDR3 spans 16 amino acids. CDR1 and CDR2 from the germline V gene are MNHNS and SASEGT. V gave up 0 bases and J gave up 0 bases, with 11 bases separating them. DNA for the CDR3: TGTGCCAGCAGTGAAGCAGAGGGACGGTTGAACACTGAAGCTTTCTTT. Translated: CASSEAEGRLNTEAFF.

V is TRBV7-9 and J is TRBJ2-1, with 7 bases fitting TRBD2. Looked up from germline, CDR1 is SEHNR and CDR2 is FQNEAQ (reference sequence). V gave up 5 bases and J gave up 5 bases; unmatched junction bases: 6. This CDR3 contains 14 residues. The CDR3 sequence: CASSIWTRNNEQFF. DNA for the CDR3: TGTGCCAGCAGCATCTGGACTAGAAACAATGAGCAGTTCTTC.

The chain combines TRBV4-3 with TRBJ1-1; no definite D call. The CDR3 is 14 residues long. With 0 bases removed from V and 6 bases from J, the gap between germline ends came to 11 bases. The germline V gene has CDR1 LGHNA and CDR2 YSLEER. The CDR3 bases are TGCGCCAGCAGCCAAGATTGGGGTGCAGCTGAAGCTTTCTTT. Encoded protein: CASSQDWGAAEAFF.

This chain links TRBV4-1 with TRBJ2-3; D call uncertain. The V gene's germline CDR1 is MGHRA and CDR2 YSYEKL. Trimming removed 1 base from V and 0 bases from J, with 11 bases in between. The length of the CDR3 is 16 residues. The CDR3 is CASSQGVLSSTDTQYF. The CDR3 DNA sequence: TGCGCCAGCAGCCAAGGTGTCTTATCTAGCACAGATACGCAGTATTTT.

Comment on this clone: Other DNA sequences in the same sample also yield this CDR3. The V gene is TRBV5-1, the J gene TRBJ2-7; 9 bases match TRBD1. The germline V gene encodes CDR1 SGHRS and CDR2 YFSETQ. This CDR3 is 16 amino acids long. The trim removed 2 bases at V and 1 base at J, leaving 7 bases unmatched. In nucleotides, the CDR3 is TGCGCCAGCAGCTTAGCCGGGACAGGGTCTTCCTACGAGCAGTACTTC. Its translation: CASSLAGTGSSYEQYF.

The J gene is TRBJ2-7, the V gene TRBV25-1; TRBD1 agrees at 12 bases. With V trimmed by 11 bases and J by 5 bases, 13 bases remained unmatched. There are 15 residues in the CDR3. Germline CDR1 reads MGHDK; CDR2 reads SYGVNS. The CDR3 DNA reads as TGTGCCGTGGCCCAAGGGGACAGGGGGCTTCACGAGCAGTACTTC. It encodes CAVAQGDRGLHEQYF.

The chain recombines TRBV15 with TRBJ2-1; maybe TRBD2 (6 bases). CDR3 length equals 15 residues. The V and J ends lost 2 bases and 1 base respectively, with 9 bases between them. The V gene's germline CDR1 is LNHNV and CDR2 YYDKDF (reference sequence). The CDR3 nucleotides read TGTGCCACCAGCAGAAGAGGACTATCCTACAATGAGCAGTTCTTC. Protein: CATSRRGLSYNEQFF. Full variable domain (rest looked up from reference TRBV15 and TRBJ2-1): DAMVIQNPRYQVTQFGKPVTLSCSQTLNHNVMYWYQQKSSQAPKLLFHYYDKDFNNEADTPDNFQSRRPNTSFCFLDIRSPGLGDTAMYLCATSRRGLSYNEQFFGPGTRLTVL.

V usage is TRBV5-6 and J usage is TRBJ2-1; TRBD2 might be the D (5 bases). The CDR3 sequence is 16 residues long. V was pared by 0 bases and J by 4 bases, with 14 bases between. Germline V CDR1 and CDR2: SGHDT, YYEEEE. The CDR3 here is CASSLGMGRRYNEQFF. The DNA of the CDR3 is TGTGCCAGCAGCTTGGGAATGGGTAGGAGGTACAATGAGCAGTTCTTC.

The genes are TRBV27 and TRBJ2-3; D is uncertain. Trimming stripped 5 bases from V and 4 bases from J, with 7 bases between. Germline CDR1 MNHEY, CDR2 SMNVEV (reference sequence). CDR3 length: 12 amino acids. The CDR3 sequence is CASSPRPDTQYF. The DNA of the CDR3 is TGTGCCAGCAGTCCCCGGCCAGATACGCAGTATTTT.

This chain uses TRBV15 with TRBJ2-1; D gene uncertain. CDR3 length: 13 amino acids. Germline assignment: CDR1 LNHNV and CDR2 YYDKDF (reference sequence). V was shortened by 0 bases and J by 10 bases, with 10 bases between the two germline ends. Here the CDR3 DNA reads TGTGCCACCAGCAGAGATTATGGTAACGAGCAGTTCTTC. It yields the protein CATSRDYGNEQFF.

This CDR3 is CASSPSLTGELFF. In nucleotides, the CDR3 is TGTGCCAGCAGCCCGTCCTTGACCGGGGAGCTGTTTTTT. The genes are TRBV14 and TRBJ2-2; D is unclear. The germline V gene encodes CDR1 SGHDN and CDR2 FVKESK. The CDR3 is 13 amino acids. The V end lost 4 bases, the J end lost 5 bases, and 8 bases lay between the germline ends.

This chain uses TRBV7-9 with TRBJ2-1; 8 bases map to TRBD1. CDR3 length: 17 residues. CDR1 and CDR2 (germline): SEHNR, FQNEAQ (reference sequence). J lost 3 bases, V lost 4 bases, and 11 bases had no gene match. In DNA form, the CDR3 reads TGTGCCAGCAGCTCGACAGGGGAATCCACTAACTACAATGAGCAGTTCTTC. As protein: CASSSTGESTNYNEQFF.